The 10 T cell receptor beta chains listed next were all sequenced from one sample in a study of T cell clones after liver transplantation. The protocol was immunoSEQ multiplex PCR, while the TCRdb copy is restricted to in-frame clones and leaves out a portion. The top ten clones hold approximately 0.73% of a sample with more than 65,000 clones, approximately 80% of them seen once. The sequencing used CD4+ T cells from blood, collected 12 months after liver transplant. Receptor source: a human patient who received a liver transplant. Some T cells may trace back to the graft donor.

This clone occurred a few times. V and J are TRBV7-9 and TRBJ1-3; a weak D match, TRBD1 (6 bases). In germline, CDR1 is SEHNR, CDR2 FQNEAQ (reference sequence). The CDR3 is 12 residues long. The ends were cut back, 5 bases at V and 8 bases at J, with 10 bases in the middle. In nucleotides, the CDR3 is TGTGCCAGCAGCCCACAGGGCTACACCATATATTTT. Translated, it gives CASSPQGYTIYF.

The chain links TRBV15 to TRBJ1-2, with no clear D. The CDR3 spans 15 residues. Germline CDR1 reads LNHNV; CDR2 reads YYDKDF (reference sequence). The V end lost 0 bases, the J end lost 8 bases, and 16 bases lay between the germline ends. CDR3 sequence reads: CATSRDADVLDGYTF. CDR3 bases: TGTGCCACCAGCAGAGACGCAGACGTGTTGGACGGCTACACCTTC.

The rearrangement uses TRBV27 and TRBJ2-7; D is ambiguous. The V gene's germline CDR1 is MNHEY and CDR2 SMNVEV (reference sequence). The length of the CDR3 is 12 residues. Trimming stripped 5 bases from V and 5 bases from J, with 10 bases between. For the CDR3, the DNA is TGTGCCAGCAGTACCTCAGGCGACGAGCAGTACTTC. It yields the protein CASSTSGDEQYF.

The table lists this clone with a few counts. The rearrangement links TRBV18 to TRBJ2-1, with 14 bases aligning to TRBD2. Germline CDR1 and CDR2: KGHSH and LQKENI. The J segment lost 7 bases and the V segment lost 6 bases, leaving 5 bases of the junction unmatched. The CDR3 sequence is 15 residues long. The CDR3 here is CASSKGLAGDNEQFF. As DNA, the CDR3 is TGTGCCAGCTCGAAGGGACTAGCGGGGGATAATGAGCAGTTCTTC.

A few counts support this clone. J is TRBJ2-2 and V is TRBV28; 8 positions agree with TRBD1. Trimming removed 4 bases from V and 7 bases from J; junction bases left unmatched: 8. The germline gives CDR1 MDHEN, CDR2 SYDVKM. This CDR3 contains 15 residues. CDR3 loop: CASSSPDRVGGELFF. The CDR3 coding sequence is TGTGCCAGCAGTTCACCGGACAGGGTAGGCGGGGAGCTGTTTTTT.

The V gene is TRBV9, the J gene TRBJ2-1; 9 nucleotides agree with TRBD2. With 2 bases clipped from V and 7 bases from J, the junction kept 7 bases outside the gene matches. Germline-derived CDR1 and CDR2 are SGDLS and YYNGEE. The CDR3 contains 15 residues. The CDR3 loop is CASSVTPAGGNEQFF. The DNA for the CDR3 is TGTGCCAGCAGCGTTACTCCAGCGGGAGGAAATGAGCAGTTCTTC. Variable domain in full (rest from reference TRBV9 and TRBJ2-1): DSGVTQTPKHLITATGQRVTLRCSPRSGDLSVYWYQQSLDQGLQFLIQYYNGEERAKGNILERFSAQQFPDLHSELNLSSLELGDSALYFCASSVTPAGGNEQFFGPGTRLTVL.

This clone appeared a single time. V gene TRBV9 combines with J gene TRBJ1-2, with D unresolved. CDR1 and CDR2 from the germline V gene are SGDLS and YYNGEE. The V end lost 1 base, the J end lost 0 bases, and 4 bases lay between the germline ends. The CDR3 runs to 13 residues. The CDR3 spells CASSVSANYGYTF. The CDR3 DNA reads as TGTGCCAGCAGCGTATCTGCTAACTATGGCTACACCTTC.

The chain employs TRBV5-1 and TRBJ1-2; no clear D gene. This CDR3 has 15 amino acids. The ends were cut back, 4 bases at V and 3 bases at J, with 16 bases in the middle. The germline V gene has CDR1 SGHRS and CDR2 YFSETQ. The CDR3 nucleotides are TGCGCCAGCAGCCCCGGACCCCTTCTGGACTATGGCTACACCTTC. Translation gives CASSPGPLLDYGYTF.

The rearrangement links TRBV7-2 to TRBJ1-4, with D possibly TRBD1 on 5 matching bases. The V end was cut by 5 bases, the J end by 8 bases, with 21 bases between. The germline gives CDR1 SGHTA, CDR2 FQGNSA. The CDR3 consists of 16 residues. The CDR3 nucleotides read TGTGCCAGCAGCCAACTTTCGGATAGGGGAAGGGAAAAACTGTTTTTT. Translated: CASSQLSDRGREKLFF.

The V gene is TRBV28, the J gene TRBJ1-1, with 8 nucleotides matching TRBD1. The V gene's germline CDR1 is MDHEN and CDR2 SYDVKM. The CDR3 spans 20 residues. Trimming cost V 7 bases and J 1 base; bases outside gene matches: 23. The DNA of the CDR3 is TGTGCCAGCATCGATCTAGACCCTTCGGACAGGGCTAAGGAGAACACTGAAGCTTTCTTT. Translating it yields CASIDLDPSDRAKENTEAFF.